The rows below give T cell receptor beta chains drawn from one sample of a study of blood T cells in healthy people across ages. Each CDR3 protein gets one entry after TCRdb re-called the 5' RACE reads with MiXCR. The sample holds about 930,000 distinct CDR3 sequences, 25% to 30% seen once. This sample also appeared in a second study, on T cells of mothers and their children.

The material sequenced was blood. All receptors derive from a woman aged 40 to 50 in good health. CDR3s include the opening cysteine and the closing phenylalanine or tryptophan. D genes are given only for firm matches. Size is stated for part of the rows, as once, few or many counts, or as a class when the clone is expanded.

d_call,clone_size,j_call,v_call,cdr3_nt,cdr3_aa
TRBD2,-,TRBJ2-1,TRBV14,TGTGCCAGCAGCCGGGGACTAGCGGGCGATTACAATGAGCAGTTCTTC,CASSRGLAGDYNEQFF
-,-,TRBJ1-5,TRBV10-3,TGTGCCATCAGTGAGTGGGGTACGGGGAACGGTCAGCCCCAGCATTTT,CAISEWGTGNGQPQHF
-,-,TRBJ1-4,TRBV7-2,TGTGCCAGCAGCTTAGCGAGAGGAAATGAAAAACTGTTTTTT,CASSLARGNEKLFF
-,few,TRBJ1-2,TRBV29-1,TGCAGCGTTGGGAGGGAGATCGGTGGACTTTATGGCTACACCTTC,CSVGREIGGLYGYTF
-,-,TRBJ2-3,TRBV24-1,TGTGCCACCAGTGACCCCACTGACGTTGCAACCACAGATACGCAGTATTTT,CATSDPTDVATTDTQYF
TRBD1,few,TRBJ1-2,TRBV11-2,TGTGCCAGCAGCTTCACAGGACAGGGCTATGGCTACACCTTC,CASSFTGQGYGYTF
-,-,TRBJ1-6,TRBV7-2,TGTGCCAGCAGCTTAAAGCAGGGGTCAACTTCACCCCTCCACTTT,CASSLKQGSTSPLHF
-,few,TRBJ1-2,TRBV13,TGTGCCAGCAGCTCCTACACCTCTAACTATGGCTACACCTTC,CASSSYTSNYGYTF
TRBD1,-,TRBJ1-6,TRBV20-1,TGCAGTACTAGGGACAGGAAAAGCTCCTATAATTCACCCCTCCACTTT,CSTRDRKSSYNSPLHF
-,few,TRBJ1-4,TRBV12-3/TRBV12-4,TGTGCCAGCAGACCTTGGGCTAATGGAAAACTGTTTTTT,CASRPWANGKLFF
TRBD2,-,TRBJ2-7,TRBV20-1,TGCAGTGCTAGAGATGGGGGGGGACCACGGAAGTACGAGCAGTACTTC,CSARDGGGPRKYEQYF
-,-,TRBJ2-1,TRBV29-1,TGCAGCGTTGAGCCGACTAGTGGTTACAATGAGCAGTTCTTC,CSVEPTSGYNEQFF
-,-,TRBJ1-6,TRBV5-5,TGTGCCAGCAGCTTGGCCGTGGGCCTCTATAATTCACCCCGCCACTTT,CASSLAVGLYNSPRHF
TRBD1,-,TRBJ2-1,TRBV11-2,TGTGCCAGCAGAGACAGGGGGCCCTACAATGAGCAGTTCTTC,CASRDRGPYNEQFF
-,many,TRBJ2-3,TRBV12-3/TRBV12-4,TGTGCCAGCACCCCTTCCGGGGGAAGAGCAGATACGCAGTATTTT,CASTPSGGRADTQYF
-,-,TRBJ1-2,TRBV9,TGTGCCGGCAGCCCATTCGAAGGGTTAAGCGGCTACACCTTC,CAGSPFEGLSGYTF
-,-,TRBJ2-5,TRBV7-9,TGTACCAGCAGCTGGTGGGACGGATCATCAGAGACCCAGTACTTC,CTSSWWDGSSETQYF
TRBD1,-,TRBJ1-5,TRBV5-6,TGCGCCAGCATCCGGGACAGGGGTAATAGCAATCAGCCCCAGCATTTT,CASIRDRGNSNQPQHF
TRBD1,-,TRBJ1-2,TRBV19,TGTGCCAGTAGTACCTGGACAGGGTCTAACTATGGCTACACCTTC,CASSTWTGSNYGYTF
-,many,TRBJ2-3,TRBV5-1,TGTGCCAGCAGCTTGGACATCACAGATACGCAGTATTTT,CASSLDITDTQYF
TRBD1,few,TRBJ2-2,TRBV12-3/TRBV12-4,TGTGCCAGCAGCTACGGACAGGCGGACACCGGGGAGCTGTTTTTT,CASSYGQADTGELFF
-,-,TRBJ1-1,TRBV3-1,TGTGCCAGCAGCCAAGGGGCCCCGGTCACTGAAGCTTTCTTT,CASSQGAPVTEAFF
TRBD1,-,TRBJ2-7,TRBV3-1,TGTGCCAGCAGCAACGGACAGGGGTTCGAGCAGTACTTC,CASSNGQGFEQYF
TRBD1,many,TRBJ2-1,TRBV5-4,TGTGCCAGCAGCCCCCCGGGACAGGGTCGTAATGAGCAGTTCTTC,CASSPPGQGRNEQFF
-,-,TRBJ2-1,TRBV15,TGTGCCACCCAAGTCCCCCATTCCTACGAGCAGTTCTTC,CATQVPHSYEQFF
-,many,TRBJ2-1,TRBV28,TGTGCCAGCAGAGGGGGGTACAATGAGCAGTTCTTC,CASRGGYNEQFF
TRBD1,few,TRBJ2-2,TRBV28,TGTGCCAGCAGTACACCGGGACAGGGGGCGTCCGGGGAGCTGTTTTTT,CASSTPGQGASGELFF
-,few,TRBJ1-1,TRBV28,TGTGCCAGCAGGCTTACGACAGGACTCACTGAAGCTTTCTTT,CASRLTTGLTEAFF
TRBD1,few,TRBJ1-1,TRBV12-3/TRBV12-4,TGTGCCAGCAGTTTGGGGGACAGGGGAGCTTTCTTT,CASSLGDRGAFF
-,-,TRBJ1-1,TRBV28,TGTGCCAGCAGGACGGGGAGAGCCACTGAAGCTTTCTTT,CASRTGRATEAFF
-,few,TRBJ2-7,TRBV18,TGTGCCAGCTCACCCCTAGAGAACTACGAGCAGTACTTC,CASSPLENYEQYF
-,many,TRBJ2-7,TRBV2,TGTGCCAGCAGTGAGATGAGTCAGGGTATTGGCGAGCAGTACTTC,CASSEMSQGIGEQYF
TRBD1,many,TRBJ1-2,TRBV20-1,TGCAGTGCTAGTCGGGGTAAACAGGGGGGCGGCTACACCTTC,CSASRGKQGGGYTF
-,many,TRBJ2-7,TRBV6-5,TGTGCCAGCAGTCAACGCGGCTACGAGCAGTACTTC,CASSQRGYEQYF
-,many,TRBJ1-5,TRBV10-3,TGTGCCATCAGTGAGTCCGTCAATCAGCCCCAGCATTTT,CAISESVNQPQHF
TRBD2,once,TRBJ2-7,TRBV9,TGTGCCAGCAGCGTAGAGGGACTAGGGACCTACGAGCAGTACTTC,CASSVEGLGTYEQYF
TRBD1,-,TRBJ2-5,TRBV10-3,TGTGCCATCGGACAGGGCCCAAGGGAGACCCAGTACTTC,CAIGQGPRETQYF
-,many,TRBJ2-7,TRBV24-1,TGTGCCACCAGTGATCCAACGGGCTACGAGCAGTACTTC,CATSDPTGYEQYF
-,few,TRBJ2-7,TRBV10-3,TGTGCCATCAGTGAGTCAGGACAGAATACCTACGAGCAGTACTTC,CAISESGQNTYEQYF
-,-,TRBJ2-7,TRBV11-3,TGTGCCAGCAGCTACAATCCACCTTGGGGCCCCAGCTCCTACAATGAGCAGTACTTC,CASSYNPPWGPSSYNEQYF
-,-,TRBJ1-1,TRBV6-5,TGTGCCAGCATCCAGGAGGGGAACACTGAAGCTTTCTTT,CASIQEGNTEAFF
-,few,TRBJ1-5,TRBV5-5,TGCGCCAGCAGCCTTGGAGGAACCGATAGCAATCAGCCCCAGCATTTT,CASSLGGTDSNQPQHF
TRBD1,many,TRBJ1-1,TRBV10-3,TGTGCCATCAGTGAGTCCCCACAGGGGTCGAACACTGAAGCTTTCTTT,CAISESPQGSNTEAFF
TRBD2,few,TRBJ2-7,TRBV6-2/TRBV6-3,TGTGCCGCCGCCCGCGGGGGGAACTCCTACGAGCAGTACTTC,CAAARGGNSYEQYF
-,-,TRBJ2-4,TRBV20-1,TGCAGTGCTACGGGCAACCTAGGGGACATTCAGTACTTC,CSATGNLGDIQYF
-,few,TRBJ2-3,TRBV4-1,TGCGCCAGCAGCCAAGGACAGATCAAAGATACGCAGTATTTT,CASSQGQIKDTQYF